One sample yielded the 22 T cell receptor beta chains listed below, sequenced in a study of blood T cell repertoires in COVID-19. The method was immunoSEQ multiplex PCR; TCRdb's version includes in-frame clones alone and lacks a portion of them. Altogether about 120,000 clones are present, about 85% being singletons, with the ten largest covering about 11%. Sequencing was carried out using peripheral blood. The receptors originated from a man of 80 years or more with acute or convalescent COVID-19.

The V and J genes are TRBV30 and TRBJ1-5, with 8 nucleotides matching TRBD1. The CDR3 is 15 amino acids. Trimming cost V 2 bases and J 3 bases; bases outside gene matches: 6. The germline V gene has CDR1 GTSNPN and CDR2 SVGIG (reference sequence). This CDR3 is CAWSPGGAPNQPQHF. The CDR3 DNA reads TGTGCCTGGAGTCCAGGGGGCGCCCCCAATCAGCCCCAGCATTTT. The variable domain in full, completed from reference TRBV30 and TRBJ1-5, reads SQTIHQWPATLVQPVGSPLSLECTVEGTSNPNLYWYRQAAGRGLQLLFYSVGIGQISSEVPQNLSASRPQDRQFILSSKKLLLSDSGFYLCAWSPGGAPNQPQHFGDGTRLSIL.

The chain joins TRBV10-1 to TRBJ2-7; 9 bases map to TRBD1. CDR1 and CDR2 from the germline V gene are WNHNN and SYGVQD (reference sequence). The trim removed 8 bases at V and 3 bases at J, leaving 11 bases unmatched. The CDR3 is made up of 15 amino acids. In DNA form, the CDR3 reads TGCGCCAGCGACCCCTCCGGGACAGGGTTCTACGAGCAGTACTTC. This translates into CASDPSGTGFYEQYF.

The chain is built from TRBV27 and TRBJ2-3; 8 bases align to TRBD1. J gave up 8 bases and V 0 bases, and 7 bases lay outside the gene matches. Germline values: CDR1 MNHEY, CDR2 SMNVEV (reference sequence). CDR3 length: 15 amino acids. The CDR3 region has the DNA TGTGCCAGCAGTTTATCTTGGGACAGGAAAGGTACGCAGTATTTT. It encodes CASSLSWDRKGTQYF.

The chain uses TRBV6-5 and TRBJ1-1, with TRBD1 matching 7 bases. CDR1 MNHEY and CDR2 SVGAGI come from the germline V gene. The CDR3 runs 14 residues. Trimming took 4 bases from V and 1 from J; bases not matched to a gene: 3. The CDR3 protein is CASSSTGTNTEAFF. In DNA form, the CDR3 reads TGTGCCAGCAGTTCGACAGGGACGAACACTGAAGCTTTCTTT.

The chain joins TRBV14 to TRBJ1-2; D is uncertain. The CDR3 covers 12 residues. Trimming left V 5 bases short and J 4 bases short, with 8 bases between. CDR1 and CDR2 from the germline V gene are SGHDN and FVKESK. The DNA of the CDR3 is TGTGCCAGCAGCATGAGTAGCTATGGCTACACCTTC. Its translation: CASSMSSYGYTF.

The chain employs TRBV7-3 and TRBJ2-1; no clear D gene. Germline assignment: CDR1 SGHTA and CDR2 FQGTGA. The CDR3 has 15 residues. The ends were cut back, 4 bases at V and 7 bases at J, with 17 bases in the middle. CDR3 in amino acids: CASSWSSGYSNEQFF. CDR3 sequence (DNA): TGTGCCAGCAGCTGGTCTTCCGGGTACTCGAATGAGCAGTTCTTC.

V usage is TRBV11-2 and J usage is TRBJ2-7, with D possibly being TRBD1 (5 bases). Germline CDR1 reads SGHAT; CDR2 reads FQNNGV. The CDR3 sequence is 15 residues long. V lost 3 bases and J lost 2, with 14 bases in between. The CDR3 DNA sequence: TGTGCCAGCAGCTTGGGCATGACAGTGGCCTACGAGCAGTACTTC. It encodes CASSLGMTVAYEQYF.

The rearrangement joins TRBV24-1 to TRBJ2-2; TRBD2 is a possible D gene (7 bases). The V end lost 4 bases, the J end lost 7 bases, and 18 bases lay between the germline ends. Germline V lookup: CDR1 KGHDR, CDR2 SFDVKD. CDR3 size: 16 residues. The CDR3 nucleotides are TGTGCCACCAGTGAGCCTACCCGGGGGGCCGGCGGGGAGCTGTTTTTT. Protein sequence: CATSEPTRGAGGELFF.

This chain uses TRBV19 with TRBJ1-5; 7 bases line up with TRBD1. Germline V lookup: CDR1 LNHDA, CDR2 SQIVND (reference sequence). The CDR3 length is 16 residues. V dropped 2 bases and J dropped 11; count of bases not matched to a gene: 15. The CDR3: CASSISGQPASLAQHF. CDR3 DNA: TGTGCCAGTAGTATATCGGGACAGCCCGCAAGTTTGGCCCAGCATTTT. The full variable domain, with the rest looked up from reference TRBV19 and TRBJ1-5, is DGGITQSPKYLFRKEGQNVTLSCEQNLNHDAMYWYRQDPGQGLRLIYYSQIVNDFQKGDIAEGYSVSREKKESFPLTVTSAQKNPTAFYLCASSISGQPASLAQHFGDGTRLSIL.

This chain links TRBV6-2 or TRBV6-3 with TRBJ1-5; possibly TRBD1 for D (5 bases). This CDR3 region has 19 residues. Germline CDR1 MNHEY, CDR2 SVGEGT. The ends were cut back, 6 bases at V and 0 bases at J, with 24 bases in the middle. CDR3 sequence reads: CASSVAGRPSGASNQPQHF. The CDR3 coding sequence is TGTGCCAGCAGCGTTGCGGGGCGACCAAGCGGGGCTAGCAATCAGCCCCAGCATTTT.

V gene TRBV11-2 combines with J gene TRBJ2-5; TRBD1 matches at 7 bases. This CDR3 comprises 16 residues. Germline CDR1 and CDR2: SGHAT and FQNNGV. Trimming at V came to 3 bases and at J to 7 bases, leaving 14 bases not matched to a gene. CDR3 DNA sequence: TGTGCCAGCAGCTTGGGGACAGTGGGGACCTTAGGGACCCAGTACTTC. Encoded protein: CASSLGTVGTLGTQYF.

This clone was recorded a few times. The chain carries TRBV6-5 and TRBJ2-7, with D perhaps TRBD2 (7 bases). With 8 bases removed from V and 3 bases from J, the gap between germline ends came to 20 bases. This CDR3 contains 15 residues. Germline V gene sequence: CDR1 MNHEY, CDR2 SVGAGI. Written as DNA, the CDR3 is TGTGCCAGCCGCTACGGTGGACTAGGGGGCTACGAGCAGTACTTC. It yields the protein CASRYGGLGGYEQYF.

This clone has only one observation. This chain joins TRBV6-5 and TRBJ1-4, with D perhaps TRBD1 (5 bases). The CDR3 is made up of 14 amino acids. Germline CDR1 reads MNHEY; CDR2 reads SVGAGI. Trimming removed 8 bases at V and 3 bases at J, with 13 bases between. DNA of the CDR3: TGTGCCAGCCGACCAGTAGGGGCTAATGAAAAACTGTTTTTT. Translated: CASRPVGANEKLFF.

The CDR3 DNA sequence: TGTGCCAGCAGTCTACTAGGGGAGCAGTTCTTC. It is translated as CASSLLGEQFF. The rearrangement uses TRBV12-3 or TRBV12-4 and TRBJ2-1; possibly TRBD2 for D (5 bases). V was pared by 5 bases and J by 10 bases, with 9 bases between. CDR3 length: 11 amino acids.

The rearrangement uses TRBV24-1 and TRBJ2-1; 9 bases line up with TRBD2. Germline V CDR1 and CDR2: KGHDR, SFDVKD. V was pared by 9 bases and J by 9 bases, with 11 bases of the junction left unmatched. CDR3 length: 14 amino acids. CDR3 nucleotide sequence: TGTGCCACCGGAACTAGCGGGTTGACGGGTGAGCAGTTCTTC. Translation gives CATGTSGLTGEQFF.

The V call is TRBV5-1, the J call TRBJ2-5; 9 bases fit TRBD2. The CDR3 spans 14 residues. With 7 bases clipped from V and 1 base from J, the junction kept 5 bases outside the gene matches. Germline CDR1 is SGHRS and CDR2 is YFSETQ. The CDR3 DNA follows: TGCGCCAGCCGCGCGGGGGGGACCCAAGAGACCCAGTACTTC. Its translation is CASRAGGTQETQYF.

This rearrangement joins TRBV29-1 to TRBJ2-7, with D unresolved. V lost 4 bases and J 1 base, leaving 5 bases between the germline ends. The CDR3 runs to 11 residues. CDR1 is SQVTM, CDR2 ANQGSEA, per germline. CDR3 sequence: CSVGTSYEQYF. As DNA, the CDR3 is TGCAGCGTTGGCACTTCCTACGAGCAGTACTTC.

The rearrangement joins TRBV27 to TRBJ1-2; 7 bases match TRBD1. From germline, CDR1 is MNHEY and CDR2 SMNVEV (reference sequence). There are 15 residues in the CDR3. The junction had 8 bases not matched to a gene; V was cut back by 5 bases and J by 2 bases. CDR3 sequence: CASSGSGGVNYGYTF. The CDR3 DNA follows: TGTGCCAGCAGTGGATCAGGGGGAGTGAACTATGGCTACACCTTC.

The chain combines TRBV6-5 with TRBJ2-7; 10 bases align to TRBD1. Germline trimming cut 9 bases from V and 4 bases from J; bases unmatched to any gene: 9. The germline gives CDR1 MNHEY, CDR2 SVGAGI. CDR3 length: 14 amino acids. Here the CDR3 reads CASVTGGLAYEQYF. As DNA, the CDR3 is TGTGCCAGTGTGACAGGGGGCTTAGCTTACGAGCAGTACTTC.

This chain links TRBV7-9 with TRBJ2-5; perhaps TRBD2 as D (5 bases). The CDR3 is 14 amino acids. Germline lookup yields CDR1 SEHNR and CDR2 FQNEAQ (reference sequence). V was shortened by 1 base and J by 4 bases, with 10 bases between the two germline ends. The chain's CDR3 is CASSLGTEGETQYF. The DNA of the CDR3 is TGTGCCAGCAGCTTAGGGACCGAGGGAGAGACCCAGTACTTC.

The rearrangement uses TRBV28 and TRBJ2-7; 7 nucleotides match TRBD2. The CDR3 contains 14 residues. The germline V gene encodes CDR1 MDHEN and CDR2 SYDVKM. V was pared by 3 bases and J by 2 bases, with 4 bases of the junction left unmatched. CDR3 in amino acids: CASSLEGLTYEQYF. CDR3 in DNA: TGTGCCAGCAGTTTGGAGGGACTAACCTACGAGCAGTACTTC.

The V and J genes are TRBV25-1 and TRBJ1-4; no firm D call. V gave up 6 bases and J gave up 0 bases, with 11 bases separating them. The CDR3 is 15 amino acids. Germline V gene sequence: CDR1 MGHDK, CDR2 SYGVNS. The CDR3 is CASRPPVPTNEKLFF. The CDR3 nucleotides are TGTGCCAGCAGACCCCCAGTCCCAACTAATGAAAAACTGTTTTTT.